This TCR beta chain appears in the sequencing data of a study of coeliac disease. TCRdb keeps only in-frame clones here, not all; method: immunoSEQ multiplex PCR. The sample contains 4,000 or so clones, roughly 68% of which appear only once. Study-level results: Active celiac intraepithelial and lamina propria samples had lower TRB and TRG clonality than control samples. TRB repertoires were largely private, with most amino acid sequences found in only one sample. The authors considered this approach unsuitable for unbiased detection of gliadin-specific T cells. Intraepithelial and lamina propria fractions were not highly pure.

Concerning this clone itself: The antigen is undetermined.

The CDR3 runs to 14 residues. Per germline, CDR1 MNHEY and CDR2 SVGAGI. The V end lost 4 bases, the J end lost 0 bases, and 9 bases lay between the germline ends. The J gene is TRBJ1-1, the V gene TRBV6-5, with D perhaps matching TRBD1 (6 bases). The receptor was derived from a woman in her sixties with active celiac disease. Input material: intraepithelial lymphocytes from the gut. The CDR3 loop reads CASSSGQMNTEAFF. CDR3 coding DNA: TGTGCCAGCAGTTCCGGACAGATGAACACTGAAGCTTTCTTT.